The 30 T cell receptor beta chains given below trace back to one sample, sequenced in a study of cytomegalovirus exposure and HLA in healthy donors. Generated by immunoSEQ multiplex PCR, the TCRdb table keeps only in-frame clones and is missing some. The table lists about 140,000 clones, almost 85% of them singletons, with roughly 1.4% in the top ten. Sequences were obtained from PBMCs. The receptors here all came from a woman in her 30s in good health and CMV-seronegative.

J is TRBJ1-2 and V is TRBV11-2; possible D gene TRBD1, 5 bases. V lost 4 bases and J lost 4, with 19 bases in between. CDR1 is SGHAT, CDR2 FQNNGV, per germline. This CDR3 spans 16 amino acids. CDR3 in amino acids: CASSSRGGPGTYGYTF. DNA for the CDR3: TGTGCCAGCAGCTCACGCGGGGGACCCGGGACCTATGGCTACACCTTC.

The chain couples TRBV2 to TRBJ2-1; TRBD1 matches at 8 bases. The germline V gene encodes CDR1 SNHLY and CDR2 FYNNEI. Trimming at V came to 5 bases and at J to 10 bases, leaving 10 bases not matched to a gene. The CDR3 is 14 amino acids. CDR3 DNA: TGTGCCAGCAGTATCTTGGACAGGGTCAGCGAGCAGTTCTTC. It codes for CASSILDRVSEQFF.

V gene TRBV19 combines with J gene TRBJ1-2, with a tentative D call TRBD1 (5 bases). The CDR3 totals 16 residues. V was cut by 6 bases and J by 5 bases, with 22 bases left in between. Germline assignment: CDR1 LNHDA and CDR2 SQIVND (reference sequence). DNA of the CDR3: TGTGCCAGTAGAGGGGAGGATGGGGGTTGGGCGTATGGCTACACCTTC. Translated: CASRGEDGGWAYGYTF.

This rearrangement joins TRBV7-3 to TRBJ1-1; 10 bases match TRBD1. The J segment lost 6 bases and the V segment lost 5 bases, leaving 18 bases of the junction unmatched. The length of the CDR3 is 18 residues. Germline-derived CDR1 and CDR2 are SGHTA and FQGTGA. The CDR3 sequence: CASSPSGTGAGDRAEAFF. CDR3 nucleotides: TGTGCCAGCAGCCCATCCGGGACAGGGGCGGGCGACAGGGCTGAAGCTTTCTTT.

V gene TRBV5-1 combines with J gene TRBJ2-5; TRBD2 is a possible D gene (5 bases). The CDR3 has 15 residues. Trimming shortened V by 4 bases and J by 5 bases, and 18 bases separated the two germline ends. Germline V gene sequence: CDR1 SGHRS, CDR2 YFSETQ. This chain's CDR3 is CASSVPEEVGETQYF. DNA for the CDR3: TGCGCCAGCAGCGTCCCGGAGGAGGTTGGGGAGACCCAGTACTTC. Looking up the rest from reference TRBV5-1 and TRBJ2-5 gives the full variable domain: KAGVTQTPRYLIKTRGQQVTLSCSPISGHRSVSWYQQTPGQGLQFLFEYFSETQRNKGNFPGRFSGRQFSNSRSEMNVSTLELGDSALYLCASSVPEEVGETQYFGPGTRLLVL.

The sample holds a few counts of this clone. J is TRBJ2-3 and V is TRBV29-1; D perhaps matches TRBD2 (6 bases). V dropped 6 bases and J dropped 5 bases, with 21 bases sitting between them. Germline CDR1 and CDR2: SQVTM and ANQGSEA. CDR3 length equals 15 residues. This chain's CDR3 is CSVQLAFEVRDTQYF. CDR3 in DNA: TGCAGCGTCCAACTAGCTTTCGAAGTTAGAGATACGCAGTATTTT.

This sequence joins TRBV5-1 and TRBJ1-4; no clear D gene. V lost 0 bases and J lost 8, with 23 bases in between. CDR1 and CDR2 (germline): SGHRS, YFSETQ. This CDR3 spans 18 amino acids. The CDR3 nucleotides are TGCGCCAGCAGCTTGGGGGCCTCAGGAGCGGCCTTTGGGGAAAAACTGTTTTTT. Its translation: CASSLGASGAAFGEKLFF.

This clone has at least ten counts. V and J are TRBV5-1 and TRBJ2-3; 10 nucleotides match TRBD2. The V gene end was trimmed by 10 bases and the J gene end by 3 bases; junction bases not matched to a gene: 5. The CDR3 contains 13 residues. CDR1 and CDR2 from the germline V gene are SGHRS and YFSETQ. The CDR3 is CASGTSATDTQYF. DNA for the CDR3: TGCGCCTCGGGGACTAGCGCAACAGATACGCAGTATTTT.

The gene calls are TRBV6-5 and TRBJ2-3; 9 bases are a match to TRBD2. CDR1 is MNHEY and CDR2 is SVGAGI in the germline V gene. CDR3 length: 14 residues. CDR3 amino acids: CAISRGGDTDTQYF. The DNA of the CDR3 is TGTGCTATCTCGCGGGGGGGCGACACAGATACGCAGTATTTT.

The chain has TRBV15 and TRBJ2-1; a possible D gene is TRBD2 (5 bases). CDR3 length: 13 amino acids. V was cut by 5 bases and J by 6 bases, with 11 bases left in between. The germline CDR1 and CDR2 sequences are LNHNV and YYDKDF (reference sequence). The CDR3 region has the DNA TGTGCCACCAGCCGGTCGGGATTCAATGAGCAGTTCTTC. This codes for CATSRSGFNEQFF.

The rearrangement joins TRBV5-1 to TRBJ2-7, with a weak D call TRBD2 (5 bases). Between the trimmed V and J ends, which lost 4 bases and 3 bases, there was a span of 23 bases. Germline values: CDR1 SGHRS, CDR2 YFSETQ. The CDR3 loop spans 17 amino acids. In DNA, the CDR3 is TGCGCCAGCAGCCCGCAACGAGGAGTCTCGGGGAACTACGAGCAGTACTTC. This sequence encodes CASSPQRGVSGNYEQYF. The whole variable domain, filled in from reference TRBV5-1 and TRBJ2-7, reads KAGVTQTPRYLIKTRGQQVTLSCSPISGHRSVSWYQQTPGQGLQFLFEYFSETQRNKGNFPGRFSGRQFSNSRSEMNVSTLELGDSALYLCASSPQRGVSGNYEQYFGPGTRLTVT.

This clone was detected only once. The rearrangement joins TRBV7-9 to TRBJ2-5; D gene uncertain. Germline V lookup: CDR1 SEHNR, CDR2 FQNEAQ (reference sequence). Trimming took 1 base from V and 0 from J, leaving 6 bases between them. This CDR3 spans 14 amino acids. CDR3 bases: TGTGCCAGCAGCTTAGGGCGGTACCAAGAGACCCAGTACTTC. This sequence encodes CASSLGRYQETQYF. The full variable domain, rest sourced from reference TRBV7-9 and TRBJ2-5, is DTGVSQNPRHKITKRGQNVTFRCDPISEHNRLYWYRQTLGQGPEFLTYFQNEAQLEKSRLLSDRFSAERPKGSFSTLEIQRTEQGDSAMYLCASSLGRYQETQYFGPGTRLLVL.

The chain is built from TRBV9 and TRBJ2-1; tentative D call: TRBD2 (6 bases). This CDR3 is built from 16 residues. V lost 0 bases and J 3 bases, leaving 13 bases between the germline ends. Germline lookup yields CDR1 SGDLS and CDR2 YYNGEE. Written as DNA, the CDR3 is TGTGCCAGCAGCGTAGGGCCGGGGGTCCTCTACAATGAGCAGTTCTTC. It translates to CASSVGPGVLYNEQFF.

To note about this clone: Compared with germline, one end of the junction differs, possibly owing to a read error. The genes are TRBV11-3 and TRBJ2-7; 7 bases line up with TRBD1. The CDR3 consists of 13 residues. The germline V gene has CDR1 SGHNT and CDR2 YENEEA. The CDR3 sequence: CASGKDYRGRQHF. CDR3 nucleotides: TGTGCCAGCGGCAAGGATTACAGGGGTCGACAACACTTC.

The chain couples TRBV10-2 to TRBJ1-5; the D is unclear. The CDR3 is made up of 16 amino acids. Trimming cost V 6 bases and J 0 bases, with 15 bases left between them. Germline loops: CDR1 WSHSY, CDR2 SAAADI. CDR3 DNA: TGCGCCAGCAGAGCTTTAGGACTCAATAGCAATCAGCCCCAGCATTTT. Amino acid sequence: CASRALGLNSNQPQHF.

This chain connects TRBV4-1 to TRBJ2-3, with D tentatively TRBD2 (5 bases). Trimming took 3 bases from V and 3 from J, leaving 22 bases between them. The V gene's germline CDR1 is MGHRA and CDR2 YSYEKL. The CDR3 is made up of 18 amino acids. CDR3 residues: CASSQGLSGPISTDTQYF. CDR3 DNA sequence: TGCGCCAGCAGCCAGGGTTTAAGCGGCCCCATCTCTACAGATACGCAGTATTTT.

The chain links TRBV2 to TRBJ1-1, with TRBD1 as a possible D gene (6 bases). The germline V gene has CDR1 SNHLY and CDR2 FYNNEI. CDR3 length: 14 amino acids. V lost 5 bases to trimming and J lost 4 bases, with 14 bases between them. The CDR3 DNA reads TGTGCCAGCAGTACCCCAGGGGCGGGCACTGAAGCTTTCTTT. Encoded protein: CASSTPGAGTEAFF.

This chain connects TRBV7-2 to TRBJ2-5; 7 bases map to TRBD1. The CDR3 runs to 13 residues. After removal of 5 bases from V and 7 bases from J, the junction contained 7 bases not matched to a gene. In germline, CDR1 is SGHTA, CDR2 FQGNSA. The CDR3 sequence: CASSPERGPTQYF. The CDR3 nucleotides are TGTGCCAGCAGCCCAGAAAGGGGGCCGACCCAGTACTTC.

This chain joins TRBV27 and TRBJ1-2, with a weak D call TRBD1 (5 bases). The CDR3 has 12 amino acids. V dropped 6 bases and J dropped 4 bases, with 9 bases sitting between them. Germline values: CDR1 MNHEY, CDR2 SMNVEV (reference sequence). The DNA of the CDR3 is TGTGCCAGCAGGCGGGGGACCTATGGCTACACCTTC. Translation: CASRRGTYGYTF.

This clone was detected only once. The rearrangement uses TRBV11-2 and TRBJ2-7; 11 bases agree with TRBD1. Unmatched junction bases numbered 5, after V lost 4 bases and J lost 3 bases. This CDR3 has 15 amino acids. Per the germline V gene, CDR1 is SGHAT and CDR2 is FQNNGV. The CDR3 DNA reads TGTGCCAGCAGCTCGCCCGGGACAGGGGGCTACGAGCAGTACTTC. Protein sequence: CASSSPGTGGYEQYF. Looking up the rest from reference TRBV11-2 and TRBJ2-7 gives the full variable domain: EAGVAQSPRYKIIEKRQSVAFWCNPISGHATLYWYQQILGQGPKLLIQFQNNGVVDDSQLPKDRFSAERLKGVDSTLKIQPAKLEDSAVYLCASSSPGTGGYEQYFGPGTRLTVT.

This chain uses TRBV7-7 with TRBJ2-5; 7 bases are shared with TRBD1. Germline assignment: CDR1 SSHAT and CDR2 FNYEAQ (reference sequence). The CDR3 is made up of 15 amino acids. With V trimmed by 5 bases and J by 4 bases, 10 bases remained unmatched. The CDR3 region is CASSVDRVSSETQYF. The CDR3 nucleotides read TGTGCCAGCAGCGTTGACAGGGTATCGTCAGAGACCCAGTACTTC. The full variable domain, rest sourced from reference TRBV7-7 and TRBJ2-5, is GAGVSQSPRYKVTKRGQDVTLRCDPISSHATLYWYQQALGQGPEFLTYFNYEAQPDKSGLPSDRFSAERPEGSISTLTIQRTEQRDSAMYRCASSVDRVSSETQYFGPGTRLLVL.

The chain is built from TRBV11-2 and TRBJ1-3; TRBD1 agrees at 7 bases. V shed 5 bases, J shed 9 bases, and the junction held 10 bases outside the gene matches. Germline assignment: CDR1 SGHAT and CDR2 FQNNGV. This CDR3 is 14 amino acids long. The CDR3 loop is CASSRRQGLGTIYF. The CDR3 DNA reads TGTGCCAGCAGCCGTAGACAGGGACTAGGCACCATATATTTT.

As DNA, the CDR3 is TGTGCCATCAGTGATCTAGGGGTGGCCTACGAGCAGTACTTC. Its protein product is CAISDLGVAYEQYF. This chain connects TRBV10-3 to TRBJ2-7; a weak D match, TRBD1 (5 bases). This CDR3 has 14 residues. V dropped 3 bases and J dropped 2 bases, with 11 bases sitting between them. Germline CDR1 is ENHRY and CDR2 is SYGVKD.

This chain connects TRBV2 to TRBJ2-1; 7 positions agree with TRBD2. This CDR3 contains 16 residues. In germline, CDR1 is SNHLY, CDR2 FYNNEI. V was clipped by 6 bases and J by 4 bases; unmatched bases: 12. CDR3 amino acids: CASSARGASGYNEQFF. The CDR3 bases are TGTGCCAGCAGCGCCCGTGGGGCTAGCGGATACAATGAGCAGTTCTTC. The whole variable domain, remainder taken from reference TRBV2 and TRBJ2-1, is EPEVTQTPSHQVTQMGQEVILRCVPISNHLYFYWYRQILGQKVEFLVSFYNNEISEKSEIFDDQFSVERPDGSNFTLKIRSTKLEDSAMYFCASSARGASGYNEQFFGPGTRLTVL.

This clone was picked up one time. In DNA, the CDR3 is TGTGCCAGCAGCTCCTACCCGAGGGTTCGGTTGGAGAATTCACCCCTCCACTTT. Its translation: CASSSYPRVRLENSPLHF. The chain is built from TRBV5-6 and TRBJ1-6; D gene uncertain. Germline loops: CDR1 SGHDT, CDR2 YYEEEE. The CDR3 runs to 18 residues. Trimming removed 3 bases from V and 7 bases from J, with 23 bases in between.

This CDR3 is CASSRARGYGYTF. The CDR3 coding sequence is TGTGCCAGCAGTCGGGCCCGGGGTTATGGCTACACCTTC. This chain links TRBV5-8 with TRBJ1-2; D unclear. This CDR3 has 13 amino acids. The V gene's germline CDR1 is SGHTS and CDR2 YDEGEE. The V and J ends lost 5 bases and 5 bases respectively, with 13 bases between them. The variable domain in full, with the rest retrieved from reference TRBV5-8 and TRBJ1-2, is EAGVTQSPTHLIKTRGQQATLRCSPISGHTSVYWYQQALGLGLQFLLWYDEGEERNRGNFPPRFSGRQFPNYSSELNVNALELEDSALYLCASSRARGYGYTFGSGTRLTVV.

This clone was seen only once. The V and J genes are TRBV4-1 and TRBJ1-2; 11 bases line up with TRBD1. V shed 3 bases, J shed 6 bases, and the junction held 6 bases outside the gene matches. CDR3 length: 15 residues. The germline gives CDR1 MGHRA, CDR2 YSYEKL. The CDR3 sequence: CASSHRGTGGDGYTF. The CDR3, as DNA: TGCGCCAGCAGCCACCGAGGGACAGGGGGGGATGGCTACACCTTC.

The chain has TRBV28 and TRBJ2-3; TRBD2 agrees at 8 bases. After removal of 3 bases from V and 5 bases from J, the junction contained 7 bases not matched to a gene. Germline V gene lookup returns CDR1 MDHEN and CDR2 SYDVKM. The length of the CDR3 is 15 residues. Here the CDR3 DNA reads TGTGCCAGCAGTTTGAGGCGGGGGGCGGGAGATACGCAGTATTTT. Protein product: CASSLRRGAGDTQYF.

The V and J genes are TRBV15 and TRBJ1-4, with 7 bases fitting TRBD1. The CDR3 contains 18 residues. Per the germline V gene, CDR1 is LNHNV and CDR2 is YYDKDF (reference sequence). The V and J ends lost 1 base and 3 bases, in that order; junction bases with no gene match: 11. For the CDR3, the DNA is TGTGCCACCAGCAGAGCGGCACAAGGGGGCGCGGCTAATGAAAAACTGTTTTTT. Protein: CATSRAAQGGAANEKLFF. The full variable domain, rest sourced from reference TRBV15 and TRBJ1-4, is DAMVIQNPRYQVTQFGKPVTLSCSQTLNHNVMYWYQQKSSQAPKLLFHYYDKDFNNEADTPDNFQSRRPNTSFCFLDIRSPGLGDTAMYLCATSRAAQGGAANEKLFFGSGTQLSVL.

The chain has TRBV6-5 and TRBJ2-7, with 9 bases fitting TRBD2. The germline gives CDR1 MNHEY, CDR2 SVGAGI. V shed 6 bases and J 3 bases; nucleotides not matched to a gene: 9. The CDR3 sequence is 15 residues long. CDR3 protein: CASSDSGGFLYEQYF. The CDR3 region has the DNA TGTGCCAGCAGCGATAGCGGGGGATTCCTCTACGAGCAGTACTTC.